The text below deals with one TCR beta chain. The CDR3 totals 15 residues. The V gene lost 1 base and the J gene lost 7 bases, with 13 bases spanning the gap. The V gene's germline CDR1 is SGHTA and CDR2 FQGNSA. In the original analysis: For nucleated cells, counts were estimated from reference gene primer amplification. TCRdb's table, derived via immunoSEQ multiplex PCR, lists solely in-frame clones and lacks some. That table gives V, J and clone size, and the DNA gave D and trimming. Here the sample spans around 70,000 clones, around 93% being singletons. The record originates from a study of blood T cell repertoires in COVID-19. Overall study context: Both acute and convalescent COVID-19 samples were obtained from the United States, Italy and Spain. From T cells, B-cell-depleted T cells, or PBMCs came the material, which was cDNA or gDNA.

The sequencing input was peripheral blood. This clonotype was obtained from a woman aged 55-70 years with active COVID-19. This chain joins TRBV7-2 and TRBJ2-2; D possibly corresponds to TRBD1 (6 bases). The CDR3 coding sequence is TGTGCCAGCAGCTTAGGAACAGGGATCGGCGGGGAGCTGTTTTTT. As protein: CASSLGTGIGGELFF.